The TCR beta chain described here comes from a study of T cells of healthy individuals. TCRdb re-derived calls from the 5' RACE reads in MiXCR, one entry per CDR3 protein. The repertoire holds around 100,000 distinct CDR3 sequences, with under 20% as singletons. Germline V gives CDR1 MDHEN, CDR2 SYDVKM. Trimming stripped 10 bases from V and 6 bases from J, with 19 bases between. The CDR3 has 13 residues. This clonotype was sampled from a human donor in good health. The chain uses TRBV28 and TRBJ2-7; unclear D gene. The CDR3 DNA reads TGTGCCACTCGGGTCTCATCCCAGGTCGAGCAGTACTTC. Encoded protein: CATRVSSQVEQYF.